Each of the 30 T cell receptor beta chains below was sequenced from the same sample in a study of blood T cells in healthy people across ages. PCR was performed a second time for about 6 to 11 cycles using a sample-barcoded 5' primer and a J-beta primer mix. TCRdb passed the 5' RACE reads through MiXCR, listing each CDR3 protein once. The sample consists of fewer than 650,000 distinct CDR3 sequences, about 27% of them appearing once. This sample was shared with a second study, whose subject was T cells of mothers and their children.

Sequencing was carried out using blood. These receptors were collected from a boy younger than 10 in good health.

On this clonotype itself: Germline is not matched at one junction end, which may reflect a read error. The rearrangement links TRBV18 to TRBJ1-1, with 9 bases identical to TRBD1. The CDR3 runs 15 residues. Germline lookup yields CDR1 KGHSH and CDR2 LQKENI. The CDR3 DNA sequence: TGTGCCAGCTCACCAATGACAGGGGGAAATACTGAAGCCTTCTTT. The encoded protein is CASSPMTGGNTEAFF.

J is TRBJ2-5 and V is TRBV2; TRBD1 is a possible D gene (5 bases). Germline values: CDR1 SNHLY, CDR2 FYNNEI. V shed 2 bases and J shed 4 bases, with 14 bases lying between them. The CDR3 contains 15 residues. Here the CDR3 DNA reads TGTGCCAGCAGTGAATCGCAGGGTGTGGGAGAGACCCAGTACTTC. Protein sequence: CASSESQGVGETQYF. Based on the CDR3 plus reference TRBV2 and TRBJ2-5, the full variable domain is EPEVTQTPSHQVTQMGQEVILRCVPISNHLYFYWYRQILGQKVEFLVSFYNNEISEKSEIFDDQFSVERPDGSNFTLKIRSTKLEDSAMYFCASSESQGVGETQYFGPGTRLLVL.

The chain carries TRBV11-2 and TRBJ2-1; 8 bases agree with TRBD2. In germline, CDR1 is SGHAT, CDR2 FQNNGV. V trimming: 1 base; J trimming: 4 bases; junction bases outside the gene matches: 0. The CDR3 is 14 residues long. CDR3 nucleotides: TGTGCCAGCAGCTTAGCTAGCGGGTACAATGAGCAGTTCTTC. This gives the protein CASSLASGYNEQFF.

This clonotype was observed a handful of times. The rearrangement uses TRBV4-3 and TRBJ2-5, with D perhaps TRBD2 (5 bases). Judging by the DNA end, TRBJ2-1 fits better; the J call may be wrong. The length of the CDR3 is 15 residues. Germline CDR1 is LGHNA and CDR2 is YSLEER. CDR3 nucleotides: TGCGCCAGCAGCCTCTCCGACACCGGGGTCGATGAGCAGTTCTTC. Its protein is CASSLSDTGVDEQFF.

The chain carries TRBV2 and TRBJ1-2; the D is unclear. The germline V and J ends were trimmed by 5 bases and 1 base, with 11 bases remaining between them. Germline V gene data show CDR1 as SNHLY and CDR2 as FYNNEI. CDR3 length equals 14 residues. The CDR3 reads CASSPRGGNYGYTF. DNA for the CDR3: TGTGCCAGCAGTCCACGAGGAGGTAACTATGGCTACACCTTC. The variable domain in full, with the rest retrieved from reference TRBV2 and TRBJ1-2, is EPEVTQTPSHQVTQMGQEVILRCVPISNHLYFYWYRQILGQKVEFLVSFYNNEISEKSEIFDDQFSVERPDGSNFTLKIRSTKLEDSAMYFCASSPRGGNYGYTFGSGTRLTVV.

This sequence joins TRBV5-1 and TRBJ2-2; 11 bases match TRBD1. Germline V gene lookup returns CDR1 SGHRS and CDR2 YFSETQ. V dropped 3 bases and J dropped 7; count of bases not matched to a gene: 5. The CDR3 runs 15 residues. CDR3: CASSSDRGQDGELFF. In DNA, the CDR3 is TGCGCCAGCAGCTCGGACAGGGGGCAGGACGGGGAGCTGTTTTTT.

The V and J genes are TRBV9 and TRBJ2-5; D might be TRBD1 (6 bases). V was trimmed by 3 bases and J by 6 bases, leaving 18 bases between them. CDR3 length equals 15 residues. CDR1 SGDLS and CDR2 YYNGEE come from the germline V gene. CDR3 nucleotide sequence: TGTGCCAGCAGCGAAAGGCCCCGGACAGAAAAGACCCAGTACTTC. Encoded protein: CASSERPRTEKTQYF.

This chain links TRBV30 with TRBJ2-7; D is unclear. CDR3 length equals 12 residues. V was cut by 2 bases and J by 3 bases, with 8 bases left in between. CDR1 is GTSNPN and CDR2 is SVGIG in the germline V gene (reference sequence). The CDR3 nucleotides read TGTGCCTGGAGTAGGGCATTCTACGAGCAGTACTTC. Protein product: CAWSRAFYEQYF.

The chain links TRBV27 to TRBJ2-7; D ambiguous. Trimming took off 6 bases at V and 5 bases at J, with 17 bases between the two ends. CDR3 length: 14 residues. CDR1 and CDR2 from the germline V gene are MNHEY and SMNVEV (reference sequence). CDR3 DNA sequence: TGTGCCAGCAGCCCGCGCGGCTTTGGGAACGAGCAGTACTTC. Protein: CASSPRGFGNEQYF.

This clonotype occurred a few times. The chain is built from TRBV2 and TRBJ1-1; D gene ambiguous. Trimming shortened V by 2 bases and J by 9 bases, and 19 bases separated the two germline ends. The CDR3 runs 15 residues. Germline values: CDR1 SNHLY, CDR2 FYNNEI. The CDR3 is CASSERGRNGGKAFF. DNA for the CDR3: TGTGCCAGCAGTGAAAGAGGCCGGAACGGTGGGAAAGCTTTCTTT. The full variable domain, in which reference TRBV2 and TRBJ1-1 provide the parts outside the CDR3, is EPEVTQTPSHQVTQMGQEVILRCVPISNHLYFYWYRQILGQKVEFLVSFYNNEISEKSEIFDDQFSVERPDGSNFTLKIRSTKLEDSAMYFCASSERGRNGGKAFFGQGTRLTVV.

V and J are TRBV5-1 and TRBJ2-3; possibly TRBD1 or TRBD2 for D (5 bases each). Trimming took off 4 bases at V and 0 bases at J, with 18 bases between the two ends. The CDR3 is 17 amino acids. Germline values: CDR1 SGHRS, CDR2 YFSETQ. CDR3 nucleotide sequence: TGCGCCAGCAGCCCCGGGGCTTGGACATCTAGCACAGATACGCAGTATTTT. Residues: CASSPGAWTSSTDTQYF.

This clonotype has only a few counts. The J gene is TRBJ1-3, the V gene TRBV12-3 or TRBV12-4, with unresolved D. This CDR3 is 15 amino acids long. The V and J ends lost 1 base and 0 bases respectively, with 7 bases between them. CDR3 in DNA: TGTGCCAGCAGTTTAGGGCAGGACTCTGGAAACACCATATATTTT. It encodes CASSLGQDSGNTIYF.

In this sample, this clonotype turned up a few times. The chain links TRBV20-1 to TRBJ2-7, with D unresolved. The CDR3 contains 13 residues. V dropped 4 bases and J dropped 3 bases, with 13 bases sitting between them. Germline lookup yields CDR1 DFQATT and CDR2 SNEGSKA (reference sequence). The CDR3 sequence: CSATVYSNYEQYF. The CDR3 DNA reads TGCAGTGCTACAGTCTACTCTAACTACGAGCAGTACTTC.

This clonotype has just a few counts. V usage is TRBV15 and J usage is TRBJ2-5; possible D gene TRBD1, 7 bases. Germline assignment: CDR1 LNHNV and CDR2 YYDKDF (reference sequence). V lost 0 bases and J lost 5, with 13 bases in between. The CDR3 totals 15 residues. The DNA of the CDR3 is TGTGCCACCAGCAGAGATAGGTCAGGGGGGGAGACCCAGTACTTC. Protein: CATSRDRSGGETQYF.

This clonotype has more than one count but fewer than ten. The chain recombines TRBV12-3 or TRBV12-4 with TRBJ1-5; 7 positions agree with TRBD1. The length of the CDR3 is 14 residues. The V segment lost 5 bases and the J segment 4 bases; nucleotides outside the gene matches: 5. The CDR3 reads CASSPTGTNQPQHF. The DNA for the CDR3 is TGTGCCAGCAGTCCGACAGGGACAAATCAGCCCCAGCATTTT.

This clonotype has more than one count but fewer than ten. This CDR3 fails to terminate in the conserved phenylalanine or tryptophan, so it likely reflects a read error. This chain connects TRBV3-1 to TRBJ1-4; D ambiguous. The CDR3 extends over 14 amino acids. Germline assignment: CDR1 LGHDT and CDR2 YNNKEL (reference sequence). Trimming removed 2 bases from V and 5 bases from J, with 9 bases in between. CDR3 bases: TGTGCCAGCAGCCAATCAGTCTTAAATGAAAAACTGTTTTCT. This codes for CASSQSVLNEKLFS.

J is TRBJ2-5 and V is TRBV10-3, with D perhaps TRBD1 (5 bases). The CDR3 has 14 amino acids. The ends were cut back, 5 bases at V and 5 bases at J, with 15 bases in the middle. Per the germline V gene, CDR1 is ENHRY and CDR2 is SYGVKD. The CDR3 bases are TGTGCCATCAGTCCAGGGCCGCTTGGGGAGACCCAGTACTTC. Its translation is CAISPGPLGETQYF.

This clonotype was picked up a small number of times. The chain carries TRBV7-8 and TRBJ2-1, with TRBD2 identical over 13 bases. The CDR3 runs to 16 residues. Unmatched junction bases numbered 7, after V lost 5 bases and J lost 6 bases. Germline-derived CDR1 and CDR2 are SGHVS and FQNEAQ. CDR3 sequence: CASSRPGLAGINEQFF. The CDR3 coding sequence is TGTGCCAGCAGCCGCCCGGGACTAGCGGGGATCAATGAGCAGTTCTTC.

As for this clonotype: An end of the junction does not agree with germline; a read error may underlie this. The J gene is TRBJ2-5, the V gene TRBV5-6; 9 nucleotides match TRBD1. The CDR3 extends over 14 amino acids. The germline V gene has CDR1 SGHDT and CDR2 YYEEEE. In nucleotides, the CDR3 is TGTGCCAGCAGCGTGACAGGGGGGGAAGAGACTCAGTACTTC. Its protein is CASSVTGGEETQYF.

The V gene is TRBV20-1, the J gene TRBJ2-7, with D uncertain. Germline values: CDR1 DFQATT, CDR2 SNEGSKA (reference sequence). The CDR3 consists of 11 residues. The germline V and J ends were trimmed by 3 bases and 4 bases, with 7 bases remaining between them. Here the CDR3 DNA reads TGCAGTGCTAGGTCCCTATACGAGCAGTACTTC. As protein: CSARSLYEQYF.

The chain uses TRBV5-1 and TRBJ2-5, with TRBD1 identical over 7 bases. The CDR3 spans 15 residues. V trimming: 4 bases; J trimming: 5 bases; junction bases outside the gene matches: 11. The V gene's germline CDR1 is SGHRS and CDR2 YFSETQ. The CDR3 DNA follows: TGCGCCAGCAGCACAGGGGACGACCCGGGGGAGACCCAGTACTTC. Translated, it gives CASSTGDDPGETQYF.

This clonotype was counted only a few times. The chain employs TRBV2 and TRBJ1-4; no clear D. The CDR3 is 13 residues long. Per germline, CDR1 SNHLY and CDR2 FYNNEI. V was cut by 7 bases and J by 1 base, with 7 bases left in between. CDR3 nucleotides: TGTGCCAGCAAGACCGAAACTAATGAAAAACTGTTTTTT. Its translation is CASKTETNEKLFF.

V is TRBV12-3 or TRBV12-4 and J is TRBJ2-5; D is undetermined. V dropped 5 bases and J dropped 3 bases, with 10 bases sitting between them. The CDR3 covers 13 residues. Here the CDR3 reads CASSVASEETQYF. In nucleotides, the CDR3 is TGTGCCAGCAGTGTGGCAAGCGAAGAGACCCAGTACTTC.

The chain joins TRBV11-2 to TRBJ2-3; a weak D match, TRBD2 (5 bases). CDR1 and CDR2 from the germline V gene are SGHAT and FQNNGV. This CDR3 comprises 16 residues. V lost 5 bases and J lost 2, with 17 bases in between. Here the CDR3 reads CASSPRTRSDTDTQYF. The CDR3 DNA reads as TGTGCCAGCAGCCCCCGTACTAGGTCTGACACAGATACGCAGTATTTT.

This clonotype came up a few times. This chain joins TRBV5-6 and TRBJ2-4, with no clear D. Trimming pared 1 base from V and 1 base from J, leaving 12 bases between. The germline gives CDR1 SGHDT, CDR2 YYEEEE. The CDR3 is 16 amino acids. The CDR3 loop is CASSLRSSWAKNIQYF. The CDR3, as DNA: TGTGCCAGCAGCTTGAGGAGCAGTTGGGCCAAAAACATTCAGTACTTC.

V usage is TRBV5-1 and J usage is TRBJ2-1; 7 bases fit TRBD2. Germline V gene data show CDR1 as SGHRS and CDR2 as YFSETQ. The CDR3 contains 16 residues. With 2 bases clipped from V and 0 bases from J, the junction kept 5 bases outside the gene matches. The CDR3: CASSFGGGSSYNEQFF. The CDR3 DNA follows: TGCGCCAGCAGCTTCGGCGGGGGAAGCTCCTACAATGAGCAGTTCTTC.

The DNA of the CDR3 is TGTGCCTGGGGTAGTTCCCCTTACGAGCAGTACTTC. This gives the protein CAWGSSPYEQYF. V gene TRBV30 combines with J gene TRBJ2-7; D is unresolved. Germline V lookup: CDR1 GTSNPN, CDR2 SVGIG (reference sequence). CDR3 size: 12 residues. The V gene lost 5 bases and the J gene lost 4 bases, with 12 bases spanning the gap.

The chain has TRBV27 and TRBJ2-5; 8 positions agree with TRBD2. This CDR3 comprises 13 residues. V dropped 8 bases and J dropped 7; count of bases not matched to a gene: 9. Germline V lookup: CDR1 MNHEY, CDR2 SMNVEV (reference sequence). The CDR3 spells CASGFGGGGTQYF. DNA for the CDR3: TGTGCCAGCGGATTCGGGGGGGGAGGGACCCAGTACTTC.

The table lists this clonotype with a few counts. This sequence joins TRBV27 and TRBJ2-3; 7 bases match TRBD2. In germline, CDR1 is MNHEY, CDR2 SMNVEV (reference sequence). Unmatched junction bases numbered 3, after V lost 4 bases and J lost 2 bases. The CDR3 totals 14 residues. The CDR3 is CASSSLAVTDTQYF. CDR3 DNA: TGTGCCAGCAGTTCTCTAGCGGTCACAGATACGCAGTATTTT.

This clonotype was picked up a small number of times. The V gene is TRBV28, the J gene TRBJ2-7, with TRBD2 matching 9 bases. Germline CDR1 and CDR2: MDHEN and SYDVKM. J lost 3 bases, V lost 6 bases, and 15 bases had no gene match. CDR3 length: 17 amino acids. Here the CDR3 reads CASRPEAGTSYHYEQYF. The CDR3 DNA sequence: TGTGCCAGCAGACCCGAAGCCGGGACTAGCTACCACTACGAGCAGTACTTC.